This T cell receptor (beta chain) is from a study of blood T cell repertoires in COVID-19. CDR1 and CDR2 (germline): SEHNR, FQNEAQ (reference sequence). The CDR3 runs to 11 residues. Trimming took 5 bases from V and 12 from J, leaving 11 bases between them. Original analysis: Estimated nucleated cell counts came from reference gene primer amplification. The assay was immunoSEQ multiplex PCR, and TCRdb's table has in-frame clones only and misses some. V and J calls and clone size follow that table, whereas D and trimming were derived from the DNA. The sample lists some 120,000 clones, approximately 84% occurring once.

The V and J genes are TRBV7-9 and TRBJ2-1, with D unclear. This clonotype was obtained from a woman in her twenties or thirties who had recovered from COVID-19. The specimen was peripheral blood. CDR3 in DNA: TGTGCCAGCAGCACCCCTATCTCGCAGTTCTTC. Translating it yields CASSTPISQFF.